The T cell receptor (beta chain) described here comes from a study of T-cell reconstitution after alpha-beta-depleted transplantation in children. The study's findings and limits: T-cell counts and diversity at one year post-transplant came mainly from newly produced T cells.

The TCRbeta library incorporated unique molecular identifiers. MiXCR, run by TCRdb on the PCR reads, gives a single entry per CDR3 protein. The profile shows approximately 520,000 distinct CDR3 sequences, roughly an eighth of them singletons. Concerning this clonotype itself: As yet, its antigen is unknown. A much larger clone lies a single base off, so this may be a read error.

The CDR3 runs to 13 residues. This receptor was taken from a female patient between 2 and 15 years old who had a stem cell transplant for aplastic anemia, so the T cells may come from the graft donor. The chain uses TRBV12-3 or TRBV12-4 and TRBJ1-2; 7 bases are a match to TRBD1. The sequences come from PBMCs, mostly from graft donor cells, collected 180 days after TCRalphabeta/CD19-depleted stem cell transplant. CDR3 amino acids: CASRAGTAIGDTF. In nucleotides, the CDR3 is TGTGCCAGCAGGGCCGGGACAGCGATTGGCGACACCTTC.